This T cell receptor (beta chain) was recorded in a study of T-cell memory formation after mild COVID-19. 5'RACE with constant-segment primers yielded barcoded, UMI-tagged TCR alpha and TCR beta cDNA libraries. In TCRdb, the 5' RACE reads were re-called with MiXCR into one record per CDR3 protein. The repertoire consists of 170,000 or so distinct CDR3 sequences, with about a fifth occurring once and the leading ten covering roughly 23%. There are a few counts of this clonotype. The V end was cut by 8 bases, the J end by 1 base, with 11 bases between. Germline V lookup: CDR1 MNHEY, CDR2 SVGEGT. The CDR3 has 14 amino acids.

Material for sequencing was PBMCs or a T cell subset sorted from them (not recorded which). This rearrangement joins TRBV6-2 or TRBV6-3 to TRBJ2-2; no reliable D call. The receptor comes from an adult woman who had mild COVID-19 (a few samples of this study predate the infection). Cell type and time point are not known. Here the CDR3 reads CASGLSLNTGELFF. The CDR3 coding sequence is TGTGCCAGCGGCCTTTCTTTGAACACCGGGGAGCTGTTTTTT.